The 2 T cell receptor beta chains reported below all come from one sample, sequenced in a study of tumor-infiltrating lymphocytes in glioblastoma multiforme. Multiple V-beta primers and a C-beta primer amplified TCRB from RNA. MiXCR was run by TCRdb on the multiplex PCR reads, yielding one entry per CDR3 protein. The sample yields some 14,000 distinct CDR3 sequences, 55% to 85% seen once. Sequencing was carried out using brain tumor tissue. All receptors come from a male donor with glioblastoma.

This clonotype has ten or more counts. The J gene is TRBJ2-3, the V gene TRBV20-1; 11 bases map to TRBD2. The CDR3 has 15 residues. V dropped 0 bases and J dropped 6; count of bases not matched to a gene: 5. Looked up from germline, CDR1 is DFQATT and CDR2 is SNEGSKA (reference sequence). CDR3 amino acids: CSARDLAGGPDTQYF. The CDR3 DNA is TGCAGTGCTAGAGATTTAGCGGGAGGGCCGGATACGCAGTATTTT.

For the CDR3, the DNA is TGCGCCAGCCGTGGGGGGGGGGCGTTGTGGATGAACACTGAAGCTTTCTTT. Its translation: CASRGGGALWMNTEAFF. V is TRBV5-1 and J is TRBJ1-1; TRBD1 is a possible D gene (6 bases). The CDR3 loop spans 17 amino acids. Germline V gene sequence: CDR1 SGHRS, CDR2 YFSETQ. Between the trimmed V and J ends, which lost 7 bases and 0 bases, there was a span of 22 bases. Supplemented by reference TRBV5-1 and TRBJ1-1, the full variable domain reads KAGVTQTPRYLIKTRGQQVTLSCSPISGHRSVSWYQQTPGQGLQFLFEYFSETQRNKGNFPGRFSGRQFSNSRSEMNVSTLELGDSALYLCASRGGGALWMNTEAFFGQGTRLTVV.